The 4 T cell receptor beta chains presented below share a single source sample, sequenced in a study of blood T cell repertoires in COVID-19. Libraries were prepared by immunoSEQ multiplex PCR; TCRdb keeps only in-frame clonotypes and omits some of them. The sample contains more than 200,000 clones, about 89% of which appear only once. Material: PBMCs or T cells enriched from blood (not recorded which). The source of these receptors is a woman aged 30 to 39 who had recovered from COVID-19.

V gene TRBV4-2 combines with J gene TRBJ2-2, with D hard to call. V lost 2 bases, J lost 6 bases, and 4 bases lay in between. CDR3 length: 12 amino acids. CDR1 LGHNA and CDR2 YNFKEQ come from the germline V gene. This CDR3 reads CASSQRAGELFF. The CDR3 DNA follows: TGTGCCAGCAGCCAACGGGCCGGGGAGCTGTTTTTT.

The J gene is TRBJ2-1, the V gene TRBV9; D might be TRBD1 (5 bases). V was trimmed by 1 base and J by 6 bases, leaving 14 bases between them. CDR1 and CDR2 from the germline V gene are SGDLS and YYNGEE. The CDR3 contains 15 residues. The CDR3 nucleotides are TGTGCCAGCAGCGTATCCCAGGGCCCGGGCAATGAGCAGTTCTTC. Its translation is CASSVSQGPGNEQFF.

The genes are TRBV15 and TRBJ1-1, with D hard to call. The CDR3 consists of 16 residues. Germline-derived CDR1 and CDR2 are LNHNV and YYDKDF (reference sequence). Trimming cost V 0 bases and J 0 bases, with 11 bases left between them. Here the CDR3 DNA reads TGTGCCACCAGCAGAGATCTGGCAGGCCTGAACACTGAAGCTTTCTTT. It encodes CATSRDLAGLNTEAFF.

J is TRBJ2-7 and V is TRBV2; 8 bases match TRBD2. This CDR3 is built from 16 residues. Trimming took 2 bases from V and 3 from J; bases not matched to a gene: 9. CDR1 and CDR2 from the germline V gene are SNHLY and FYNNEI. This CDR3 is CASSESPSGSNYEQYF. In DNA, the CDR3 is TGTGCCAGCAGTGAATCTCCTAGCGGGTCGAACTACGAGCAGTACTTC.